This entry concerns a single T cell receptor beta chain. The sample comes from a study of shared clonotypes between healthy human individuals. TCRdb's copy holds only in-frame clones and misses some; the assay was immunoSEQ multiplex PCR. This table has under 2,500,000 clones, 95% appearing once. The clonotype comes from a man between 18 and 35 years old in good health. Sequenced input: naive CD4+ T cells sorted from blood. As to subset: CD45RA+ positively selected.

The CDR3 loop reads CASSTSGRALDTQYF. CDR3 bases: TGTGCCAGCAGCACTAGCGGGAGGGCCTTGGATACGCAGTATTTT. The V call is TRBV9, the J call TRBJ2-3; 13 nucleotides line up with TRBD2. Trimming at V came to 4 bases and at J to 6 bases, leaving 5 bases not matched to a gene. Germline CDR1 reads SGDLS; CDR2 reads YYNGEE. The CDR3 consists of 15 residues.